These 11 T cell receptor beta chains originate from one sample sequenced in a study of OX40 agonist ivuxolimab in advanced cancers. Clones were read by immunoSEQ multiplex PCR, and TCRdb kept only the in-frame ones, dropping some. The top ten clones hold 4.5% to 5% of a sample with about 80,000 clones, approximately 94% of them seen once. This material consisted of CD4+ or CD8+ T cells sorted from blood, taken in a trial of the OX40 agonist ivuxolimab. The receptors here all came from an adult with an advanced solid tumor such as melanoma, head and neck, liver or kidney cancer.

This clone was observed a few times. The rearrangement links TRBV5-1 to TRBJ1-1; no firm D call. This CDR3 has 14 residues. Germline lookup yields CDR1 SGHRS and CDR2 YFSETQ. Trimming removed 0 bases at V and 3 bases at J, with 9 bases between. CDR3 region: CASSLDNWDTEAFF. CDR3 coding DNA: TGCGCCAGCAGCTTGGACAATTGGGACACTGAAGCTTTCTTT.

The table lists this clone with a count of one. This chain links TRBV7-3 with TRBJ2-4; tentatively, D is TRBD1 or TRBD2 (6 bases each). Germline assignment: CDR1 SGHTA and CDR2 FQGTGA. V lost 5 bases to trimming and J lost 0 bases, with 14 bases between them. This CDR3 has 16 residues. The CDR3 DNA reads TGTGCCAGCAGCCCCGGTAGGGGGGAAGCCAAAAACATTCAGTACTTC. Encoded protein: CASSPGRGEAKNIQYF.

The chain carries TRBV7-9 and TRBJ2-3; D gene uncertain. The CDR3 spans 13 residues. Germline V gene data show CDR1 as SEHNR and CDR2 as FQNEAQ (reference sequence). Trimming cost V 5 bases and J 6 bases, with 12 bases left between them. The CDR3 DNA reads TGTGCCAGCAGCCCCTTAGGTGGGGATACGCAGTATTTT. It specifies CASSPLGGDTQYF.

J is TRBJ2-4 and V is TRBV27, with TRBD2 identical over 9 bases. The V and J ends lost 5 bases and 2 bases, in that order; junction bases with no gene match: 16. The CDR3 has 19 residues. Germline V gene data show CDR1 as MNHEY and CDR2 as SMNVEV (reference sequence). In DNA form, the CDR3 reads TGTGCCAGCAGTCACACCAGGGCGGGAGGGCCCTCGACCAAAAACATTCAGTACTTC. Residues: CASSHTRAGGPSTKNIQYF.

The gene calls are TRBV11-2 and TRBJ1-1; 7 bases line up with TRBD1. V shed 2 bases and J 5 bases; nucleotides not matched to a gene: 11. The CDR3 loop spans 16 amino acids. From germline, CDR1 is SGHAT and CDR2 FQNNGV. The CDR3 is CASSLILQGVGTEAFF. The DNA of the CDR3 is TGTGCCAGCAGCTTAATCCTTCAGGGGGTTGGAACTGAAGCTTTCTTT.

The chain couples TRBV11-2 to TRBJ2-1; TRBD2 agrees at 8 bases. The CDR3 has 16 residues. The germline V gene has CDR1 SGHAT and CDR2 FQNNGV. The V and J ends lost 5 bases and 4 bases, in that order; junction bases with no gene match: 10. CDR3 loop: CASSPRGSGTYNEQFF. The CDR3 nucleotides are TGTGCCAGCAGCCCCCGAGGTAGCGGGACATACAATGAGCAGTTCTTC.

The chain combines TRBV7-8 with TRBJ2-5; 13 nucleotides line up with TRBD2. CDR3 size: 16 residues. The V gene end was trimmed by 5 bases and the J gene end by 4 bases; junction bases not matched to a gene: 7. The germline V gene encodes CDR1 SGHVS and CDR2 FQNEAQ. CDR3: CASSRTSGRNRETQYF. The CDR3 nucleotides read TGTGCCAGCAGCCGGACTAGCGGGAGAAATCGAGAGACCCAGTACTTC.

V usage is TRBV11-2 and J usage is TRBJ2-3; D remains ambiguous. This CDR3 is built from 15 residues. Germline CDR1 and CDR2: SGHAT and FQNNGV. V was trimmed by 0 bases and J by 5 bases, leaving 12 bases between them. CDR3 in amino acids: CASSLDGSSVDTQYF. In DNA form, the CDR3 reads TGTGCCAGCAGCTTAGATGGCTCCTCCGTAGATACGCAGTATTTT.

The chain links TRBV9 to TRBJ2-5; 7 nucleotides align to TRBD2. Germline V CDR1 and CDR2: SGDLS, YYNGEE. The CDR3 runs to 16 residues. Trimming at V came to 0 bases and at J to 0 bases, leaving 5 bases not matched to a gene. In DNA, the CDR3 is TGTGCCAGCAGCGTAGCTGCTAGCGGAAACCAAGAGACCCAGTACTTC. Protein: CASSVAASGNQETQYF.

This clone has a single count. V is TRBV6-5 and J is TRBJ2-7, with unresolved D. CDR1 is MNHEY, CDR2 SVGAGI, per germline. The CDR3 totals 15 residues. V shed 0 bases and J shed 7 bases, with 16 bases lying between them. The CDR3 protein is CASSYSISAREEQYF. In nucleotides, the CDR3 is TGTGCCAGCAGTTACTCGATTTCTGCCCGTGAGGAGCAGTACTTC.

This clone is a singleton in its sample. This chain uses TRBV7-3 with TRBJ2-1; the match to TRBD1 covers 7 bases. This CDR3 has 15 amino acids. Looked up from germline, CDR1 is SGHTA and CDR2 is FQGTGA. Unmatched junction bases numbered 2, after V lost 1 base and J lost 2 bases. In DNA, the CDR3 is TGTGCCAGCAGCTTAAACAGGGGAACCTACAATGAGCAGTTCTTC. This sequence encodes CASSLNRGTYNEQFF.